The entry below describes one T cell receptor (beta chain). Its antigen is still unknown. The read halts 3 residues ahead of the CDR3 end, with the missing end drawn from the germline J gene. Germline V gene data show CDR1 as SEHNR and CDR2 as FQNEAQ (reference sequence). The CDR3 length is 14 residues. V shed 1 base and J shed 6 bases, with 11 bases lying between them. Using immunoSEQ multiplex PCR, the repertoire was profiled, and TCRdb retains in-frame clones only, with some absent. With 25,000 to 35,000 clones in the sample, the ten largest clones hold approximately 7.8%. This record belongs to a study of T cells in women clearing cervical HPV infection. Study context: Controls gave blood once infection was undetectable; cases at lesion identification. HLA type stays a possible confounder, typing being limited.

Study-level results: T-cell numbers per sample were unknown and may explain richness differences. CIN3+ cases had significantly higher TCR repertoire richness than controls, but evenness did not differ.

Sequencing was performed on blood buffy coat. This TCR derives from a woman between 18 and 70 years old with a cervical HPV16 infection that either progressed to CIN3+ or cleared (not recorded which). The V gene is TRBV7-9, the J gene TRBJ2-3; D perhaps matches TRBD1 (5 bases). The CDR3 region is CASSLEGPADTQYF. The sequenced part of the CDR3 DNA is TGTGCCAGCAGCTTAGAGGGGCCGGCCGATACG.